The 14 T cell receptor beta chains presented below share a single source sample, sequenced in a study of cytomegalovirus exposure and HLA in healthy donors (dated by TCRdb to between 2016 and 2019). Library construction relied on the immunoSEQ multiplex PCR assay. For the multiplex PCR, a mixture combining 60 forward primers for TCR Vbeta segments and 13 reverse primers for TCR Jbeta segments was used. The table comes from immuneACCESS by way of TCRdb, which keeps in-frame sequences with V and J called. Part of the clones is missing from these tables; in studies checked, under half for an unresolved V gene and the rest for unknown reasons. This sample comprises roughly 150,000 clones, 84% of them detected only once. The ten largest clones add up to around 0.93% of the sample. Sequencing input: PBMCs. The receptor source for this set is a man younger than 40 in good health and CMV-seronegative.

The chain is built from TRBV10-3 and TRBJ2-1; TRBD2 agrees at 8 bases. V shed 10 bases, J shed 8 bases, and the junction held 7 bases outside the gene matches. This CDR3 spans 12 amino acids. Germline lookup yields CDR1 ENHRY and CDR2 SYGVKD. CDR3 DNA: TGTGCCACCGGGACTAGTTTGGATGAGCAGTTCTTC. Its translation: CATGTSLDEQFF.

Concerning this clone: The sample holds other DNA sequences that translate to the same CDR3. The chain employs TRBV27 and TRBJ1-1, with a possible D match to TRBD1 (5 bases). Per germline, CDR1 MNHEY and CDR2 SMNVEV (reference sequence). This CDR3 is 12 amino acids long. V lost 6 bases to trimming and J lost 4 bases, with 9 bases between them. The CDR3 DNA is TGTGCCAGCAGCCAGGGCTCCACTGAAGCTTTCTTT. Its translation is CASSQGSTEAFF.

A word on this clone: Different DNA sequences within this sample yield the same CDR3. This chain joins TRBV13 and TRBJ2-1; tentatively, D is TRBD2 (5 bases). CDR3 size: 14 residues. The V end was cut by 5 bases, the J end by 7 bases, with 15 bases between. CDR1 PRHDT and CDR2 FYEKMQ come from the germline V gene (reference sequence). The CDR3 loop reads CASSLGGLGNEQFF. The CDR3 nucleotides read TGTGCCAGCAGCCTGGGCGGGCTTGGGAATGAGCAGTTCTTC.

The chain links TRBV30 to TRBJ2-7; the D gene is possibly TRBD2 (7 bases). CDR3 length equals 16 residues. The V gene's germline CDR1 is GTSNPN and CDR2 SVGIG (reference sequence). Trimming shortened V by 4 bases and J by 0 bases, and 19 bases separated the two germline ends. CDR3 DNA: TGTGCCTGGAAAGGGGGGGGACACCTTAACTCCTACGAGCAGTACTTC. Translation gives CAWKGGGHLNSYEQYF.

The chain uses TRBV5-1 and TRBJ2-7, with D maybe TRBD1 (6 bases). The V gene's germline CDR1 is SGHRS and CDR2 YFSETQ. The CDR3 spans 14 residues. V shed 5 bases and J shed 2 bases, with 14 bases lying between them. The CDR3 reads CASRRDTPTYEQYF. In DNA, the CDR3 is TGCGCCAGCAGGAGGGACACACCAACCTACGAGCAGTACTTC.

The chain has TRBV5-6 and TRBJ1-5, with 7 nucleotides matching TRBD1. CDR3 length equals 14 residues. From germline, CDR1 is SGHDT and CDR2 YYEEEE. V was clipped by 2 bases and J by 6 bases; unmatched bases: 5. The CDR3 coding sequence is TGTGCCAGCAGCTTTACAGGGGTGGGTCAGCCCCAGCATTTT. It is translated as CASSFTGVGQPQHF.

The chain combines TRBV27 with TRBJ2-4; D possibly corresponds to TRBD1 (5 bases). V was clipped by 6 bases and J by 1 base, with 13 bases between them. Germline V gene sequence: CDR1 MNHEY, CDR2 SMNVEV (reference sequence). CDR3 size: 15 residues. The CDR3 DNA follows: TGTGCCAGCAGAACCAGGGCAGGGGCCAAAAACATTCAGTACTTC. Translating it yields CASRTRAGAKNIQYF.

This chain connects TRBV6-6 to TRBJ1-2, with 7 bases fitting TRBD1. V shed 5 bases, J shed 4 bases, and the junction held 4 bases outside the gene matches. There are 13 residues in the CDR3. Germline CDR1 is MNHNY and CDR2 is SVGAGI (reference sequence). The CDR3 is CASSLDRVYGYTF. The CDR3 coding sequence is TGTGCCAGCAGTCTTGACAGGGTCTATGGCTACACCTTC.

The chain has TRBV4-1 and TRBJ2-7, with TRBD1 matching 7 bases. Germline CDR1 MGHRA, CDR2 YSYEKL. V was clipped by 1 base and J by 2 bases; unmatched bases: 2. The CDR3 is made up of 14 amino acids. CDR3: CASSQATGTYEQYF. DNA of the CDR3: TGCGCCAGCAGCCAAGCGACAGGGACCTACGAGCAGTACTTC.

This clone was counted only a few times. V usage is TRBV5-4 and J usage is TRBJ1-1, with TRBD1 as a possible D gene (5 bases). Germline V gene lookup returns CDR1 SGHNT and CDR2 YYREEE (reference sequence). The CDR3 is 14 residues long. Trimming shortened V by 0 bases and J by 3 bases, and 9 bases separated the two germline ends. The CDR3 loop reads CASSLGGQDTEAFF. The CDR3, as DNA: TGTGCCAGCAGCTTGGGGGGCCAGGACACTGAAGCTTTCTTT.

The chain joins TRBV7-2 to TRBJ2-7, with a possible D match to TRBD2 (6 bases). Trimming left V 0 bases short and J 4 bases short, with 10 bases between. Germline CDR1 SGHTA, CDR2 FQGNSA. This CDR3 has 14 residues. CDR3 in amino acids: CASSLAGAGYEQYF. The CDR3 bases are TGTGCCAGCAGCTTAGCGGGAGCGGGTTACGAGCAGTACTTC.

This rearrangement joins TRBV5-1 to TRBJ2-3, with D tentatively TRBD2 (7 bases). CDR1 SGHRS and CDR2 YFSETQ come from the germline V gene. V lost 1 base and J lost 2, with 11 bases in between. The CDR3 contains 15 residues. CDR3 sequence reads: CASSLRGAVTDTQYF. The CDR3 bases are TGCGCCAGCAGCTTGCGGGGGGCGGTCACAGATACGCAGTATTTT.

The chain is built from TRBV30 and TRBJ2-1; 8 bases line up with TRBD2. The CDR3 length is 17 residues. Germline V gives CDR1 GTSNPN, CDR2 SVGIG (reference sequence). V lost 0 bases and J lost 1; bases outside the gene matches: 8. This chain's CDR3 is CAWSVGVAGLSYNEQFF. CDR3 DNA: TGTGCCTGGAGTGTAGGGGTAGCGGGACTTTCCTACAATGAGCAGTTCTTC.

This chain uses TRBV12-5 with TRBJ2-2, with 13 bases aligning to TRBD2. The V and J ends lost 3 bases and 5 bases, in that order; junction bases with no gene match: 9. CDR1 and CDR2 from the germline V gene are LGHNT and FRNRAP. This CDR3 has 18 residues. Written as DNA, the CDR3 is TGTGCTAGTGGTTTCGATATACTAGCGGGGGGGCCAACCGGGGAGCTGTTTTTT. As protein: CASGFDILAGGPTGELFF.